The rows below give T cell receptor beta chains drawn from one sample of a study of blood T cell repertoires in COVID-19. TCRdb's copy holds only in-frame clones and misses some; the assay was immunoSEQ multiplex PCR. Here the sample spans roughly 700,000 clones, 70% to 90% being singletons. The sequencing sample was made of peripheral blood. The receptor source for this set is a woman in her late teens or twenties with acute or convalescent COVID-19. Both conserved end residues are part of each CDR3. The D gene is left open where the match is weak. Clone size is shown for a subset of rows, as once, few, many or a class of expanded clone.

NA | TRBJ2-3 | TRBV12-3/TRBV12-4 | NA | TGTGCCAGCAGAACAACAGCGGTTACGCAGTATTTT | CASRTTAVTQYF
once | TRBJ2-7 | TRBV2 | TRBD1 | TGTGCCAGCACAGGCCCTTCCGGGACAGGGGGCGAAGAGCAGTACTTC | CASTGPSGTGGEEQYF
NA | TRBJ2-2 | TRBV27 | NA | TGTGCCAGCCTTTCAAGCAGGGTTGGCGGGGAGCTGTTTTTT | CASLSSRVGGELFF
NA | TRBJ1-2 | TRBV7-9 | NA | TGTGCCAGCAGCCGGACAGAGAACTATGGCTACACCTTC | CASSRTENYGYTF
NA | TRBJ1-2 | TRBV6-2/TRBV6-3 | NA | TGTGCCAGCAGTTATTCCCACAGGGATAATGGCTACACCTTC | CASSYSHRDNGYTF
few | TRBJ1-2 | TRBV24-1 | TRBD1 | TGTGCCACCAGTGTAATGGACAGGGCTGGCTACACCTTC | CATSVMDRAGYTF
NA | TRBJ1-2 | TRBV3-1/TRBV3-2 | NA | TGTGCCAGCAGCCAAGATGTGACCCCAGGGAGGGGCTACACCTTC | CASSQDVTPGRGYTF
few | TRBJ1-1 | TRBV5-1 | TRBD1 | TGCGCCAGCAGCCCCGAGACAGGGATAAAGGACACTGAAGCTTTCTTT | CASSPETGIKDTEAFF
once | TRBJ1-1 | TRBV2 | TRBD1 | TGTGCCAGCACCCATCCGGGGGGGGACAGGGGCTCCGCGGCAGCTTTCTTT | CASTHPGGDRGSAAAFF
NA | TRBJ1-1 | TRBV7-2 | NA | TGTGCCAGCAGCCCGGAGGGCTATACTGAAGCTTTCTTT | CASSPEGYTEAFF
NA | TRBJ2-3 | TRBV12-3/TRBV12-4 | TRBD1 | TGTGCCAGCACACAAACAGGGGGTACGCAGTATTTT | CASTQTGGTQYF
few | TRBJ2-1 | TRBV6-4 | TRBD2 | TGTGCCAGCAGTGTGTCAGAGCGGGGGGGATACAATGAGCAGTTCTTC | CASSVSERGGYNEQFF
few | TRBJ2-7 | TRBV6-5 | NA | TGTGCCAGCAGTTACCAAAGGGAGGGGGCCTACGAGCAGTACTTC | CASSYQREGAYEQYF
NA | TRBJ2-2 | TRBV19 | NA | TGTGCCAGTAGTATACCCAGGGAAAACACCGGGGAGCTGTTTTTT | CASSIPRENTGELFF
once | TRBJ2-1 | TRBV27 | NA | TGTGCCAGCAGCCCGGGAGGGGGCTGGGAGCAGTTCTTC | CASSPGGGWEQFF
once | TRBJ1-1 | TRBV6-5 | NA | TGTGCCAGCAGTTATGAGAGGCTTAAGAACACTGAAGCTTTCTTT | CASSYERLKNTEAFF
NA | TRBJ1-2 | TRBV19 | NA | TGTGCCAGTAGTTGGGGCGCAGGAGATGGCTACACCTTC | CASSWGAGDGYTF
few | TRBJ1-1 | TRBV19 | NA | TGTGCCAGTAGTCGCGGCAGCTCTATATACGCTTTCTTT | CASSRGSSIYAFF
NA | TRBJ2-1 | TRBV11-3 | NA | TGTGCCAGCAGCTTAGGGAGGGGATACAATGAGCAGTTCTTC | CASSLGRGYNEQFF
NA | TRBJ2-7 | TRBV3-1/TRBV3-2 | TRBD1 | TGTGCCAGCAGCTACCGGGACAGGGAGCAGTACTTC | CASSYRDREQYF
NA | TRBJ1-1 | TRBV2 | NA | TGTGCCAGCAGTCTCAGGGTGAACACTGAAGCTTTCTTT | CASSLRVNTEAFF
NA | TRBJ2-7 | TRBV7-6 | TRBD2 | TGTGCCAGCAGCTTCGCGGGGGCGGGGGGTTACGAGCAGTACTTC | CASSFAGAGGYEQYF
NA | TRBJ1-1 | TRBV11-2 | NA | TGTGCCAGCAGCTTTCACGGGATCATGAACACTGAAGCTTTCTTT | CASSFHGIMNTEAFF
NA | TRBJ1-5 | TRBV27 | NA | TGTGCCAGCAGTTTTGGGCCAGGTAGCAATCAGCCCCAGCATTTT | CASSFGPGSNQPQHF
NA | TRBJ2-3 | TRBV29-1 | TRBD2 | TGCAGCGTCACCCTAGCGGGGTTCCGCACAGATACGCAGTATTTT | CSVTLAGFRTDTQYF